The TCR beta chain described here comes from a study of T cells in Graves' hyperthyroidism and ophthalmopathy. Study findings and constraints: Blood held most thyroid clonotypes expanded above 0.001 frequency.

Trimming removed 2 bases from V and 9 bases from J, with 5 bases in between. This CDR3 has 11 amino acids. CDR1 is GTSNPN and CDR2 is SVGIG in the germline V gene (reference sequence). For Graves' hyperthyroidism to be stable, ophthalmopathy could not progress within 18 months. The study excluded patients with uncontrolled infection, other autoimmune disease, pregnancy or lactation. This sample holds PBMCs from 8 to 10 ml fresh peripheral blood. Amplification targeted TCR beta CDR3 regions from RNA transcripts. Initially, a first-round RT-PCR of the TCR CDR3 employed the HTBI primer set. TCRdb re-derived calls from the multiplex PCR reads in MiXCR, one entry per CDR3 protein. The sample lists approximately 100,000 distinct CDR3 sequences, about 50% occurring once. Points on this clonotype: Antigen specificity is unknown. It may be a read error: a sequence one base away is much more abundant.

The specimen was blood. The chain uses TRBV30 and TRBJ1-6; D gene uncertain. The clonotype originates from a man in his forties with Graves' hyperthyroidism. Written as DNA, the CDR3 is TGTGCCTGGAGTTCTGCTTCACCCCTCCACTTT. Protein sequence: CAWSSASPLHF. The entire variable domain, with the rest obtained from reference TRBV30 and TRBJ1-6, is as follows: SQTIHQWPATLVQPVGSPLSLECTVEGTSNPNLYWYRQAAGRGLQLLFYSVGIGQISSEVPQNLSASRPQDRQFILSSKKLLLSDSGFYLCAWSSASPLHFGNGTRLTVT.